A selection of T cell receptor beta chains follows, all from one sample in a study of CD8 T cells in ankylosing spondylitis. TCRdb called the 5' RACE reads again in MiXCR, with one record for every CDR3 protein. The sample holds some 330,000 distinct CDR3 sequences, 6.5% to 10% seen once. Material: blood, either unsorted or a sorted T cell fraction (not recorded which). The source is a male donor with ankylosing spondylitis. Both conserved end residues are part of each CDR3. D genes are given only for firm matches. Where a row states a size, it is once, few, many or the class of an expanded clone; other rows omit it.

CDR3: CASTLTGVINQPQHF; DNA: TGTGCCAGCACCCTGACAGGGGTCATCAATCAGCCCCAGCATTTT; length: 15; D: TRBD1; size: few; J: TRBJ1-5; V: TRBV6-1
CDR3: CSVTLTSGKNTGELFF; DNA: TGCAGCGTCACCTTGACTAGCGGGAAGAACACCGGGGAGCTGTTTTTT; length: 16; D: TRBD2; size: many; J: TRBJ2-2; V: TRBV29-1
CDR3: CASSPSGKSYEQYF; DNA: TGTGCCAGCTCACCATCCGGGAAATCCTACGAGCAGTACTTC; length: 14; D: NA; size: NA; J: TRBJ2-7; V: TRBV18
CDR3: CASSSHQGASGNEQFF; DNA: TGTGCCAGCAGCTCACATCAGGGGGCATCAGGCAATGAGCAGTTCTTC; length: 16; D: TRBD1; size: few; J: TRBJ2-1; V: TRBV7-2
CDR3: CASSWTFPNQPQHF; DNA: TGTGCCAGCAGTTGGACGTTTCCCAATCAGCCCCAGCATTTT; length: 14; D: NA; size: NA; J: TRBJ1-5; V: TRBV12-3/TRBV12-4
CDR3: CASSLDRDEETQYF; DNA: TGTGCCAGCAGCTTAGACCGGGATGAAGAGACCCAGTACTTC; length: 14; D: NA; size: few; J: TRBJ2-5; V: TRBV11-3
CDR3: CASSHGGSLATDTQYF; DNA: TGCGCCAGCAGTCACGGCGGGAGCTTGGCCACAGATACGCAGTATTTT; length: 16; D: TRBD2; size: NA; J: TRBJ2-3; V: TRBV23-1
CDR3: CASSTTSAGEAFF; DNA: TGTGCCAGCAGCACTACTTCGGCCGGTGAAGCTTTCTTT; length: 13; D: NA; size: few; J: TRBJ1-1; V: TRBV9
CDR3: CASSSLSNIQYF; DNA: TGTGCCAGCAGTTCGTTGTCAAACATTCAGTACTTC; length: 12; D: NA; size: many; J: TRBJ2-4; V: TRBV6-5
CDR3: CASSVTDGNTIYF; DNA: TGTGCCAGCTCGGTGACAGATGGAAACACCATATATTTT; length: 13; D: NA; size: few; J: TRBJ1-3; V: TRBV18
CDR3: CASSLRGGRKDEQFF; DNA: TGTGCCAGCAGCTTAAGGGGAGGGAGGAAGGATGAGCAGTTCTTC; length: 15; D: TRBD2; size: NA; J: TRBJ2-1; V: TRBV7-2
CDR3: CASSQGTGRQPQHF; DNA: TGCGCCAGCAGCCAAGGGACAGGAAGGCAGCCCCAGCATTTT; length: 14; D: TRBD1; size: NA; J: TRBJ1-5; V: TRBV4-3
CDR3: CASSTTSVPYEQYF; DNA: TGCGCCAGCAGCACTACTAGCGTTCCCTACGAGCAGTACTTC; length: 14; D: TRBD2; size: NA; J: TRBJ2-7; V: TRBV5-1
CDR3: CASSFIGLAGSEQFF; DNA: TGTGCCAGCAGTTTCATCGGACTAGCGGGAAGTGAGCAGTTCTTC; length: 15; D: TRBD2; size: many; J: TRBJ2-1; V: TRBV27
CDR3: CASSFAGSQYEQYF; DNA: TGCGCCAGCAGCTTTGCGGGATCCCAATACGAGCAGTACTTC; length: 14; D: NA; size: NA; J: TRBJ2-7; V: TRBV5-1
CDR3: CSPRRIATTLVGRDTQYF; DNA: TGCAGCCCCCGTCGCATCGCGACGACCCTCGTTGGCAGAGATACGCAGTATTTT; length: 18; D: NA; size: once; J: TRBJ2-3; V: TRBV29-1
CDR3: CASSFHQSGVNEQFF; DNA: TGTGCCAGCAGTTTTCACCAATCGGGGGTAAATGAGCAGTTCTTC; length: 15; D: NA; size: few; J: TRBJ2-1; V: TRBV12-3/TRBV12-4
CDR3: CASSQGQGVTDTQYF; DNA: TGCGCCAGCAGCCAGGGACAGGGGGTCACAGATACGCAGTATTTT; length: 15; D: TRBD1; size: many; J: TRBJ2-3; V: TRBV4-1
CDR3: CSVGGKGLGEQYF; DNA: TGCAGCGTTGGAGGAAAGGGCCTTGGCGAGCAGTACTTC; length: 13; D: NA; size: many; J: TRBJ2-7; V: TRBV29-1
CDR3: CASSLNAQSNTEAFF; DNA: TGTGCCAGCAGCTTAAACGCGCAGTCGAACACTGAAGCTTTCTTT; length: 15; D: NA; size: few; J: TRBJ1-1; V: TRBV7-6
CDR3: CATSRDSSKSHEQYF; DNA: TGTGCCACCAGCAGAGACAGCTCTAAGAGCCACGAGCAGTACTTC; length: 15; D: NA; size: NA; J: TRBJ2-7; V: TRBV15
CDR3: CASSHDGGGLSQETQYF; DNA: TGCGCCAGCAGCCACGATGGAGGGGGCCTCTCCCAAGAGACCCAGTACTTC; length: 17; D: NA; size: many; J: TRBJ2-5; V: TRBV4-1
CDR3: CASSAPGVQETQYF; DNA: TGTGCCAGCAGTGCCCCCGGGGTACAAGAGACCCAGTACTTC; length: 14; D: NA; size: few; J: TRBJ2-5; V: TRBV7-9
CDR3: CSARTGDSNQPQHF; DNA: TGCAGCGCCCGGACAGGGGATAGCAATCAGCCCCAGCATTTT; length: 14; D: TRBD1; size: many; J: TRBJ1-5; V: TRBV29-1
CDR3: CSAREAGGIQYF; DNA: TGCAGTGCTAGAGAGGCGGGTGGCATTCAGTACTTC; length: 12; D: NA; size: few; J: TRBJ2-4; V: TRBV20-1
CDR3: CASSQGNYGYTF; DNA: TGTGCCAGCTCACAGGGGAACTATGGCTACACCTTC; length: 12; D: NA; size: few; J: TRBJ1-2; V: TRBV18
CDR3: CASSQEHSLAYTEAFF; DNA: TGTGCCAGCAGCCAAGAACACAGCCTGGCGTACACTGAAGCTTTCTTT; length: 16; D: NA; size: many; J: TRBJ1-1; V: TRBV14
CDR3: CASSQVGWTGEEAQYF; DNA: TGTGCCAGCAGCCAAGTAGGGTGGACAGGGGAAGAGGCCCAGTACTTC; length: 16; D: TRBD1; size: many; J: TRBJ2-5; V: TRBV4-2
CDR3: CASARLAGYSDTQYF; DNA: TGTGCCAGCGCTCGACTAGCGGGATATTCAGATACGCAGTATTTT; length: 15; D: TRBD2; size: NA; J: TRBJ2-3; V: TRBV25-1
CDR3: CSAGGRLAGDRDEQYF; DNA: TGCAGTGCGGGAGGGAGGCTAGCGGGAGATCGAGACGAGCAGTACTTC; length: 16; D: TRBD2; size: NA; J: TRBJ2-7; V: TRBV20-1
CDR3: CSVGWASGGELFF; DNA: TGCAGCGTTGGTTGGGCGAGCGGCGGGGAGCTGTTTTTT; length: 13; D: NA; size: NA; J: TRBJ2-2; V: TRBV29-1
CDR3: CASSSPWNEQFF; DNA: TGTGCCAGCAGCTCGCCTTGGAATGAGCAGTTCTTC; length: 12; D: NA; size: many; J: TRBJ2-1; V: TRBV11-2
CDR3: CATSDLLMNEQFF; DNA: TGTGCCACCAGTGATTTGCTTATGAATGAGCAGTTCTTC; length: 13; D: NA; size: NA; J: TRBJ2-1; V: TRBV24-1
CDR3: CASSYIPNRGGRFF; DNA: TGTGCCAGCAGTTACATCCCCAACAGGGGAGGGAGGTTCTTC; length: 14; D: NA; size: many; J: TRBJ2-1; V: TRBV6-5
CDR3: CSVPLAGFTGELFF; DNA: TGCAGCGTTCCACTAGCGGGATTCACCGGGGAGCTGTTTTTT; length: 14; D: TRBD2; size: few; J: TRBJ2-2; V: TRBV29-1
CDR3: CASSQRTSAPYEQYF; DNA: TGCGCCAGCAGCCAGCGGACTAGCGCCCCCTACGAGCAGTACTTC; length: 15; D: TRBD2; size: NA; J: TRBJ2-7; V: TRBV4-1
CDR3: CSAGRGTNEQYF; DNA: TGCAGTGCTGGGAGGGGTACCAACGAGCAGTACTTC; length: 12; D: TRBD2; size: many; J: TRBJ2-7; V: TRBV20-1
CDR3: CASSLSDSGANVLTF; DNA: TGTGCCAGCAGCTTATCCGACTCTGGGGCCAACGTCCTGACTTTC; length: 15; D: NA; size: NA; J: TRBJ2-6; V: TRBV7-9
CDR3: CASSEAAGNVYEQYF; DNA: TGTGCCAGCAGTGAAGCGGCAGGGAACGTTTACGAGCAGTACTTC; length: 15; D: NA; size: few; J: TRBJ2-7; V: TRBV2